This T cell receptor beta chain was recovered during a study of blood T cells in healthy people across ages. A sample-barcoded 5' primer and a J-beta primer mix were used in a second PCR of roughly 7 to 11 cycles. TCRdb re-analysed the 5' RACE reads in MiXCR, keeping a single row per CDR3 protein. The data hold more than 600,000 distinct CDR3 sequences, with 25% observed a single time. Overall study results and limits: Underestimates were what the diversity estimates from one million T cells were considered to be.

This CDR3 comprises 16 residues. Trimming stripped 2 bases from V and 6 bases from J, with 19 bases between. From germline, CDR1 is SGHDT and CDR2 YYEEEE. Each donor supplied roughly 9.1 milliliters of peripheral blood. The table lists this clonotype with a few counts. Its antigen is currently unknown. The sample also formed part of further work on T cells of mothers and their children. That investigation notes: Mothers yielded over 8.5 million CDR3 reads, children several million each.

The sequenced sample consisted of blood. The chain links TRBV5-6 to TRBJ2-3; D is undetermined. The clonotype originates from a boy under 18 in good health. CDR3 region: CASSFLRRIVWDTQYF. CDR3 bases: TGTGCCAGCAGCTTCCTTAGGCGGATCGTTTGGGATACGCAGTATTTT.